This T cell receptor (beta chain) derives from a study of blood T cells in healthy people across ages. This clonotype was found a few times. The CDR3 end shows no conserved phenylalanine or tryptophan, and so a read error is likely. The DNA is left out, because the CDR3 cannot be placed on it with certainty; the CDR3 is given as TCRdb lists it. The CDR3 adds up to 14 amino acids, both ends counted. It was with a sample-barcoded 5' primer and a J-beta primer mix that a second PCR of roughly 7 to 11 cycles was run. TCRdb used MiXCR to reprocess the 5' RACE reads, holding one entry per CDR3 protein. Of approximately 600,000 distinct CDR3 sequences listed, under 65% are singletons.

The genes are TRBV12-3 or TRBV12-4 and TRBJ2-3; the DNA was not compared with TRBD1, the D call given in the table. The clonotype originates from a man between 60 and 70 years old in good health. Material for sequencing was blood. CDR3 protein: CASSFRGGGDTEYS.